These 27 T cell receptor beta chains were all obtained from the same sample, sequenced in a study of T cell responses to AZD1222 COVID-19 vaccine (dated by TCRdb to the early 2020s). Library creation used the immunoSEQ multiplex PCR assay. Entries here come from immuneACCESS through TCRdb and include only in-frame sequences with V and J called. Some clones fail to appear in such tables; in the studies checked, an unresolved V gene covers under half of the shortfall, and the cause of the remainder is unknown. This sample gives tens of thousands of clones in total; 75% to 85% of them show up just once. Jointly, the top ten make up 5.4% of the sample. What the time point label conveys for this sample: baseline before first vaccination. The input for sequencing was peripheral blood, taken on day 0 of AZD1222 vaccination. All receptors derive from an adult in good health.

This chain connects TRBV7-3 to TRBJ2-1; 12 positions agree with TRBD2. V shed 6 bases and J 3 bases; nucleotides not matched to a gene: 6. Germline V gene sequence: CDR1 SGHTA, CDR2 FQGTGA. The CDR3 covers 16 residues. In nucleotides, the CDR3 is TGTGCCAGCAGTCGTTGGACTAGCGGGGACTACAATGAGCAGTTCTTC. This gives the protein CASSRWTSGDYNEQFF.

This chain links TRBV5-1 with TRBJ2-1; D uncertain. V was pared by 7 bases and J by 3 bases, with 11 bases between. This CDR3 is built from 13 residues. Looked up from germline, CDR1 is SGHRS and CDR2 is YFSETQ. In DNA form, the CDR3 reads TGCGCCAGCCGGATCTTCGACTACAATGAGCAGTTCTTC. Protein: CASRIFDYNEQFF.

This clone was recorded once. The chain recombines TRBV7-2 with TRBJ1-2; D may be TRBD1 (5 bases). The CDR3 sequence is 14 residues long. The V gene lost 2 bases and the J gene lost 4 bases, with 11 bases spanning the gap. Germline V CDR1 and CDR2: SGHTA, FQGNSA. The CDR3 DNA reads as TGTGCCAGCAGCTTATCAGGGAGGGGCTATGGCTACACCTTC. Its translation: CASSLSGRGYGYTF.

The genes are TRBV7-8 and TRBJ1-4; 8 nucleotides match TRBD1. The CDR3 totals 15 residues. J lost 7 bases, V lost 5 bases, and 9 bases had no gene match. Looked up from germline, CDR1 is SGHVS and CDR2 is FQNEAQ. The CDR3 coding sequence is TGTGCCAGCAGCCCCATTGGAGGGACAGGTGAAAAACTGTTTTTT. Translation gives CASSPIGGTGEKLFF.

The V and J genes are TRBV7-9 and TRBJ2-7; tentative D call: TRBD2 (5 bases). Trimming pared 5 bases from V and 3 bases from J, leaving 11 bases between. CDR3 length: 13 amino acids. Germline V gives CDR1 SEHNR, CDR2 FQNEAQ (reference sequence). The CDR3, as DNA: TGTGCCAGCAGCCCACCCAGCGGCTACGAGCAGTACTTC. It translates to CASSPPSGYEQYF.

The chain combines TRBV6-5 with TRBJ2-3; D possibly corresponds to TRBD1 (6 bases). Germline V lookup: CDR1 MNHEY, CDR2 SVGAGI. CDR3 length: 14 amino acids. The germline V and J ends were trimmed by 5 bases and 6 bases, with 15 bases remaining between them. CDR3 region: CASSRNLRGDTQYF. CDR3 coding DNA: TGTGCCAGCAGTCGCAACTTGAGGGGGGATACGCAGTATTTT.

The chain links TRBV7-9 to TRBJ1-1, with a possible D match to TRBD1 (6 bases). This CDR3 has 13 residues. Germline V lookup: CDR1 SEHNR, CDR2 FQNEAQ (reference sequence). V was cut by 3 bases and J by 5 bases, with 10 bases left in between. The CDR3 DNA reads TGTGCCAGCAGCTTCGTGGGGGCGACTGAAGCTTTCTTT. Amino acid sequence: CASSFVGATEAFF. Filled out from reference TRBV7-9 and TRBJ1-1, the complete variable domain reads DTGVSQNPRHKITKRGQNVTFRCDPISEHNRLYWYRQTLGQGPEFLTYFQNEAQLEKSRLLSDRFSAERPKGSFSTLEIQRTEQGDSAMYLCASSFVGATEAFFGQGTRLTVV.

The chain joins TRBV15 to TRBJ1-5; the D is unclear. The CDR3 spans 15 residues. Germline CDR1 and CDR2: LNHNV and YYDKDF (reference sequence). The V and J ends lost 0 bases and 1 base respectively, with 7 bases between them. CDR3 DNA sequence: TGTGCCACCAGCAGAGACCCCCGAAGCAATCAGCCCCAGCATTTT. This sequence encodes CATSRDPRSNQPQHF.

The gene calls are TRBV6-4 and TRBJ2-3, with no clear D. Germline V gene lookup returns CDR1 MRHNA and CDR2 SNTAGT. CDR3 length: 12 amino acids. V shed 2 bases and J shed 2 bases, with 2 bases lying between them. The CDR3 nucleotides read TGTGCCAGCAGTGACCTCACAGATACGCAGTATTTT. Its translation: CASSDLTDTQYF.

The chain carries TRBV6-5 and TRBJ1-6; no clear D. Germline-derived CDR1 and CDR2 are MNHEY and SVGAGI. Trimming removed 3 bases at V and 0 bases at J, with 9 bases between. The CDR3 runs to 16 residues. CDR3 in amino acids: CASSYGVSSYNSPLHF. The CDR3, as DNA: TGTGCCAGCAGTTATGGAGTGAGCTCCTATAATTCACCCCTCCACTTT.

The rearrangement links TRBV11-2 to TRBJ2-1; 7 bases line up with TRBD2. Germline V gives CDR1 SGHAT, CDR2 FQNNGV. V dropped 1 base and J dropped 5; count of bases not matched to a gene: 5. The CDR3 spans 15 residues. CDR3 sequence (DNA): TGTGCCAGCAGCTTAGTCGGGGGGACCAACAATGAGCAGTTCTTC. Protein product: CASSLVGGTNNEQFF. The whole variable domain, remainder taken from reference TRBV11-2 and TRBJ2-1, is EAGVAQSPRYKIIEKRQSVAFWCNPISGHATLYWYQQILGQGPKLLIQFQNNGVVDDSQLPKDRFSAERLKGVDSTLKIQPAKLEDSAVYLCASSLVGGTNNEQFFGPGTRLTVL.

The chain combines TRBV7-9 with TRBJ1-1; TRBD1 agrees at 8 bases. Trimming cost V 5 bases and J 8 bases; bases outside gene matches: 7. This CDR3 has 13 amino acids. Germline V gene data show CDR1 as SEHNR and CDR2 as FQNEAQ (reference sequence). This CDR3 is CASSRSDRGEAFF. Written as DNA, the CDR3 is TGTGCCAGCAGCCGAAGTGACAGGGGCGAAGCTTTCTTT.

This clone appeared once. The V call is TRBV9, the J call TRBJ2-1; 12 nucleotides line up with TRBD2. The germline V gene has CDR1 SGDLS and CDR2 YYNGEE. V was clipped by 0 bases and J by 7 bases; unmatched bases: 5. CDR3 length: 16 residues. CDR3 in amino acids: CASSVGASGGANEQFF. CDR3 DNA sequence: TGTGCCAGCAGCGTAGGGGCTAGCGGGGGGGCTAATGAGCAGTTCTTC.

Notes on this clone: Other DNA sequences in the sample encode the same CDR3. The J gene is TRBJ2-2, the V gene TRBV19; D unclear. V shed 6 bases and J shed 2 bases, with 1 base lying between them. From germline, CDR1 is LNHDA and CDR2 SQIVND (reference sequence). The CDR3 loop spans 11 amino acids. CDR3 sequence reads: CASRNTGELFF. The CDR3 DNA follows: TGTGCCAGTAGAAACACCGGGGAGCTGTTTTTT.

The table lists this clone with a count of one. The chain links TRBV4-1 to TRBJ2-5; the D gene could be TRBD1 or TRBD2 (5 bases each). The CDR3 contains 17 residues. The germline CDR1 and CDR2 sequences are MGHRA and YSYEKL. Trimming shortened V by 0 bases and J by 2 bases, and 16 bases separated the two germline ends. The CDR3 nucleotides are TGCGCCAGCAGCCAAGATGGATCCGGGACGCTTCAAGAGACCCAGTACTTC. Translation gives CASSQDGSGTLQETQYF.

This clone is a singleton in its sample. The DNA for the CDR3 is TGTGCCAGCAGACCTACCGGGACTAGATCAGATACGCAGTATTTT. This gives the protein CASRPTGTRSDTQYF. This chain uses TRBV7-6 with TRBJ2-3, with 8 positions matching TRBD2. The CDR3 spans 15 residues. V trimming: 6 bases; J trimming: 4 bases; junction bases outside the gene matches: 9. The V gene's germline CDR1 is SGHVS and CDR2 FNYEAQ.

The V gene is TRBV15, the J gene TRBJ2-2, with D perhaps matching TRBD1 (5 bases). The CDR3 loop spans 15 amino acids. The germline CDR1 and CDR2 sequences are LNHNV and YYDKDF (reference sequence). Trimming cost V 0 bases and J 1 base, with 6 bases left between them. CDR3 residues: CATSREQVNTGELFF. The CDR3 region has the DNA TGTGCCACCAGCAGAGAACAGGTGAACACCGGGGAGCTGTTTTTT.

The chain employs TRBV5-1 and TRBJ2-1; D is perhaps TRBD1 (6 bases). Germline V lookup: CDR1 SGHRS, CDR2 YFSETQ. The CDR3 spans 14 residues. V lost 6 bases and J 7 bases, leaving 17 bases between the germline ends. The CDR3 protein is CASMSGALGNEQFF. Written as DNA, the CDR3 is TGCGCCAGCATGTCAGGGGCCTTGGGTAATGAGCAGTTCTTC. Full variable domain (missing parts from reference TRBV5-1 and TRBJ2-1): KAGVTQTPRYLIKTRGQQVTLSCSPISGHRSVSWYQQTPGQGLQFLFEYFSETQRNKGNFPGRFSGRQFSNSRSEMNVSTLELGDSALYLCASMSGALGNEQFFGPGTRLTVL.

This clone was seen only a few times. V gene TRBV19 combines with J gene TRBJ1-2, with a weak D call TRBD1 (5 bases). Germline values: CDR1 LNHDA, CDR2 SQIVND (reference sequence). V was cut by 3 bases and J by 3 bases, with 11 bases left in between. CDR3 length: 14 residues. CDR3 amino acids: CASSIAGHDYGYTF. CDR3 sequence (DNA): TGTGCCAGTAGTATTGCCGGACACGACTATGGCTACACCTTC.

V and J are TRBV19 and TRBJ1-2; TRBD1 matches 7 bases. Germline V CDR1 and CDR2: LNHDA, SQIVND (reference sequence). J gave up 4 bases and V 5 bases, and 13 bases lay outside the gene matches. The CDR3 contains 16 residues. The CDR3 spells CASSPFTGESGYGYTF. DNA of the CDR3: TGTGCCAGTAGTCCATTTACAGGGGAATCAGGCTATGGCTACACCTTC.

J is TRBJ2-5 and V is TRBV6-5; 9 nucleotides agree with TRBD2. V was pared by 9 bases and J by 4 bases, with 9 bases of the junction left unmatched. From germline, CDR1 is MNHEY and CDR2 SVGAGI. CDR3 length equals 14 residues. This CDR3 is CASRSGLAPETQYF. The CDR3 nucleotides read TGTGCCAGTAGGTCGGGACTAGCACCAGAGACCCAGTACTTC.

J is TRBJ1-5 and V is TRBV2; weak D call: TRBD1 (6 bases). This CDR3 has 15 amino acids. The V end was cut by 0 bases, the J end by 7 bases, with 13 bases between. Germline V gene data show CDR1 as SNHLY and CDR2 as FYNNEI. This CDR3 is CASSEATRGEQPQHF. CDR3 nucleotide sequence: TGTGCCAGCAGTGAAGCAACCAGGGGTGAGCAGCCCCAGCATTTT.

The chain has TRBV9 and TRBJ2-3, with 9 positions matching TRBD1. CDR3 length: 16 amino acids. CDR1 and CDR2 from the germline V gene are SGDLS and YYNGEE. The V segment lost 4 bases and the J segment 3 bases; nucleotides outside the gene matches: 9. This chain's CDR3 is CASSPRTGEGTDTQYF. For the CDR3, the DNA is TGTGCCAGCAGCCCTAGGACAGGGGAGGGGACAGATACGCAGTATTTT.

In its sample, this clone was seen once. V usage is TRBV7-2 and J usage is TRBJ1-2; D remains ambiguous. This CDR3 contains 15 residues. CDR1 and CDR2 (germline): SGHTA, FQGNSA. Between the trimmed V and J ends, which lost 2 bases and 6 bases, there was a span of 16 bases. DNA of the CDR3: TGTGCCAGCAGCTTAAGAAGACATCTAGGGAATGGCTACACCTTC. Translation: CASSLRRHLGNGYTF.

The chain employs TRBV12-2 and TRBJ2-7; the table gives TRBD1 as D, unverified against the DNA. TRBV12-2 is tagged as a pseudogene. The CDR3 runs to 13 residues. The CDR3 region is CASRLTGNAEQYF. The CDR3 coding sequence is TGTGCAAGTCGCCTAACAGGGAACGCCGAGCAGTACTTC.

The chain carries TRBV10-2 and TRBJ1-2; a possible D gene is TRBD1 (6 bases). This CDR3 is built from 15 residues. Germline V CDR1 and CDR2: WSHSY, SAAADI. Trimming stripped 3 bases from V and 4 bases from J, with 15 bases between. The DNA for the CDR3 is TGCGCCAGCAGTGATTGGACGACAGGAAGCTATGGCTACACCTTC. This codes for CASSDWTTGSYGYTF.

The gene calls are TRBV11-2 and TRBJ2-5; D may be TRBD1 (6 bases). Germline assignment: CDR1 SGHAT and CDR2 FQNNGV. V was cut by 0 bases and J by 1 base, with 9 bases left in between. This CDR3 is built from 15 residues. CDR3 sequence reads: CASSLDGTIQETQYF. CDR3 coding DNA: TGTGCCAGCAGCTTAGATGGGACAATCCAAGAGACCCAGTACTTC.